The 5 T cell receptor beta chains given below trace back to one sample, sequenced in a study of T cell repertoires and HLA-DP antigens. Their recognized antigens are unknown. The method was immunoSEQ multiplex PCR; TCRdb's version includes in-frame clones alone and lacks a portion of them. The repertoire holds roughly 110,000 clones, with 80% to 95% as singletons. Sequenced material: CD4+ T cells from PBMCs. The receptors were gathered from a young woman in good health and CMV-seronegative.

In its sample, this clone was seen once. V and J are TRBV5-1 and TRBJ2-1, with 10 bases fitting TRBD2. The CDR3 spans 16 residues. V lost 4 bases to trimming and J lost 3 bases; unmatched junction nucleotides: 7. CDR1 SGHRS and CDR2 YFSETQ come from the germline V gene. CDR3 region: CASSLTGLADYNEQFF. CDR3 nucleotides: TGCGCCAGCAGCCTAACCGGACTAGCGGACTACAATGAGCAGTTCTTC. The whole variable domain, filled in from reference TRBV5-1 and TRBJ2-1, reads KAGVTQTPRYLIKTRGQQVTLSCSPISGHRSVSWYQQTPGQGLQFLFEYFSETQRNKGNFPGRFSGRQFSNSRSEMNVSTLELGDSALYLCASSLTGLADYNEQFFGPGTRLTVL.

The chain combines TRBV11-2 with TRBJ1-4; weak D call: TRBD1 (6 bases). The CDR3 is 16 residues long. Germline values: CDR1 SGHAT, CDR2 FQNNGV. The V and J ends lost 4 bases and 0 bases respectively, with 12 bases between them. The CDR3 nucleotides read TGTGCCAGCAGCTACAGGGTAGGAGCAACTAATGAAAAACTGTTTTTT. Its protein is CASSYRVGATNEKLFF.

This chain connects TRBV6-1 to TRBJ2-2; 8 bases fit TRBD2. This CDR3 contains 20 residues. Germline values: CDR1 MNHNS, CDR2 SASEGT. V dropped 2 bases and J dropped 3; count of bases not matched to a gene: 17. DNA of the CDR3: TGTGCCAGCAGTGAAAGCTCGGGAGGGATCCATACGACTTACACCGGGGAGCTGTTTTTT. It translates to CASSESSGGIHTTYTGELFF.

The CDR3 reads CAAGGAGANTDTQYF. The CDR3 nucleotides are TGTGCCGCCGGGGGGGCGGGAGCCAACACAGATACGCAGTATTTT. V gene TRBV10-3 combines with J gene TRBJ2-3; the match to TRBD2 covers 8 bases. Trimming at V came to 11 bases and at J to 2 bases, leaving 12 bases not matched to a gene. The CDR3 is made up of 15 amino acids. Germline CDR1 ENHRY, CDR2 SYGVKD.

This clone was picked up one time. This chain uses TRBV10-3 with TRBJ1-2; 9 nucleotides line up with TRBD1. CDR1 ENHRY and CDR2 SYGVKD come from the germline V gene. The J segment lost 3 bases and the V segment lost 6 bases, leaving 5 bases of the junction unmatched. CDR3 length equals 14 residues. Here the CDR3 reads CAISTRTGDYGYTF. The CDR3 DNA reads as TGTGCCATCAGCACCCGGACAGGGGACTATGGCTACACCTTC.